This T cell receptor beta chain came from a study of OX40 agonist ivuxolimab in advanced cancers. Overall study context: Patients with prior anti-PD-1, anti-PD-L1 or anti-CTLA-4 therapy were eligible; 35% to 50% had some. Three partial responders included one hepatocellular carcinoma patient and two cutaneous melanoma patients. Study results and limitations: Normalized T-cell clonal expansion was also low in a subset of nonresponders.

The CDR3 is 14 amino acids. The germline V gene encodes CDR1 MGHRA and CDR2 YSYEKL. Trimming shortened V by 2 bases and J by 9 bases, and 14 bases separated the two germline ends. The repertoire was sequenced with immunoSEQ multiplex PCR; TCRdb's copy has only in-frame clones and lacks some. The sample shows tens of thousands of clones, around 90% of them seen only once. Regarding this clone: What it recognizes is unknown.

Blood draws occurred at baseline, cycle 4 day 1, and cycle 7 day 1. The clonotype comes from an adult with an advanced solid tumor such as melanoma, head and neck, liver or kidney cancer. This sequence joins TRBV4-1 and TRBJ2-1; perhaps TRBD2 as D (6 bases). Sequencing used CD4+ or CD8+ T cells sorted from blood, obtained in a trial of the OX40 agonist ivuxolimab. This chain's CDR3 is CASSQHEQTSEQFF. In DNA, the CDR3 is TGCGCCAGCAGCCAACACGAACAGACTAGTGAGCAGTTCTTC.